Below, 6 T cell receptor beta chains from the same sample are listed, as sequenced in a study of blood T cell repertoires in COVID-19. TCRdb's table, derived via immunoSEQ multiplex PCR, lists solely in-frame clones and lacks some. Of under 300,000 clones listed, about four fifths are singletons. The sample consisted of peripheral blood. The receptors stem from a man younger than 45 who had recovered from COVID-19.

The CDR3 DNA sequence: TGTGCCAGCTCACCCCTGACAGGATCCACTGAAGCTTTCTTT. Protein product: CASSPLTGSTEAFF. This chain joins TRBV18 and TRBJ1-1, with D possibly matching TRBD1 (6 bases). CDR1 KGHSH and CDR2 LQKENI come from the germline V gene. Trimming shortened V by 3 bases and J by 4 bases, and 12 bases separated the two germline ends. This CDR3 comprises 14 residues.

This clone has a handful of counts. The chain employs TRBV7-8 and TRBJ2-5, with D perhaps TRBD2 (6 bases). Trimming took 6 bases from V and 4 from J, leaving 15 bases between them. Germline values: CDR1 SGHVS, CDR2 FQNEAQ. This CDR3 contains 14 residues. CDR3 nucleotides: TGTGCCAGCAGTATTCAGGGAGGTGGAGAGACCCAGTACTTC. The encoded protein is CASSIQGGGETQYF.

The chain recombines TRBV18 with TRBJ1-1, with TRBD1 identical over 7 bases. The CDR3 consists of 15 residues. The germline CDR1 and CDR2 sequences are KGHSH and LQKENI. J lost 8 bases, V lost 3 bases, and 12 bases had no gene match. CDR3 DNA sequence: TGTGCCAGCTCACCGCCGGGGACAGCGTCTACGGAAGCTTTCTTT. Translated: CASSPPGTASTEAFF.

This clone has more than one count but fewer than ten. This chain uses TRBV19 with TRBJ1-5; D call uncertain. V lost 6 bases and J lost 6, with 15 bases in between. The CDR3 is 14 residues long. The V gene's germline CDR1 is LNHDA and CDR2 SQIVND (reference sequence). Here the CDR3 DNA reads TGTGCCAGTAGCTCTTGGGGAGGGCTTCAGCCCCAGCATTTT. It translates to CASSSWGGLQPQHF.

This chain links TRBV28 with TRBJ2-7, with D tentatively TRBD2 (7 bases). The CDR3 length is 14 residues. The germline V gene has CDR1 MDHEN and CDR2 SYDVKM. Trimming stripped 4 bases from V and 2 bases from J, with 12 bases between. CDR3 loop: CASSWVGGPYEQYV. The CDR3 bases are TGTGCCAGCAGTTGGGTCGGGGGGCCCTACGAGCAGTACGTC.

This clone was recorded once. The chain combines TRBV19 with TRBJ2-1; no clear D gene. V lost 3 bases to trimming and J lost 3 bases, with 12 bases between them. This CDR3 has 15 amino acids. Germline-derived CDR1 and CDR2 are LNHDA and SQIVND (reference sequence). This CDR3 is CASSIQTTDYNEQFF. CDR3 coding DNA: TGTGCCAGTAGTATCCAGACCACAGACTACAATGAGCAGTTCTTC. Full variable domain (remainder filled in from reference TRBV19 and TRBJ2-1): DGGITQSPKYLFRKEGQNVTLSCEQNLNHDAMYWYRQDPGQGLRLIYYSQIVNDFQKGDIAEGYSVSREKKESFPLTVTSAQKNPTAFYLCASSIQTTDYNEQFFGPGTRLTVL.